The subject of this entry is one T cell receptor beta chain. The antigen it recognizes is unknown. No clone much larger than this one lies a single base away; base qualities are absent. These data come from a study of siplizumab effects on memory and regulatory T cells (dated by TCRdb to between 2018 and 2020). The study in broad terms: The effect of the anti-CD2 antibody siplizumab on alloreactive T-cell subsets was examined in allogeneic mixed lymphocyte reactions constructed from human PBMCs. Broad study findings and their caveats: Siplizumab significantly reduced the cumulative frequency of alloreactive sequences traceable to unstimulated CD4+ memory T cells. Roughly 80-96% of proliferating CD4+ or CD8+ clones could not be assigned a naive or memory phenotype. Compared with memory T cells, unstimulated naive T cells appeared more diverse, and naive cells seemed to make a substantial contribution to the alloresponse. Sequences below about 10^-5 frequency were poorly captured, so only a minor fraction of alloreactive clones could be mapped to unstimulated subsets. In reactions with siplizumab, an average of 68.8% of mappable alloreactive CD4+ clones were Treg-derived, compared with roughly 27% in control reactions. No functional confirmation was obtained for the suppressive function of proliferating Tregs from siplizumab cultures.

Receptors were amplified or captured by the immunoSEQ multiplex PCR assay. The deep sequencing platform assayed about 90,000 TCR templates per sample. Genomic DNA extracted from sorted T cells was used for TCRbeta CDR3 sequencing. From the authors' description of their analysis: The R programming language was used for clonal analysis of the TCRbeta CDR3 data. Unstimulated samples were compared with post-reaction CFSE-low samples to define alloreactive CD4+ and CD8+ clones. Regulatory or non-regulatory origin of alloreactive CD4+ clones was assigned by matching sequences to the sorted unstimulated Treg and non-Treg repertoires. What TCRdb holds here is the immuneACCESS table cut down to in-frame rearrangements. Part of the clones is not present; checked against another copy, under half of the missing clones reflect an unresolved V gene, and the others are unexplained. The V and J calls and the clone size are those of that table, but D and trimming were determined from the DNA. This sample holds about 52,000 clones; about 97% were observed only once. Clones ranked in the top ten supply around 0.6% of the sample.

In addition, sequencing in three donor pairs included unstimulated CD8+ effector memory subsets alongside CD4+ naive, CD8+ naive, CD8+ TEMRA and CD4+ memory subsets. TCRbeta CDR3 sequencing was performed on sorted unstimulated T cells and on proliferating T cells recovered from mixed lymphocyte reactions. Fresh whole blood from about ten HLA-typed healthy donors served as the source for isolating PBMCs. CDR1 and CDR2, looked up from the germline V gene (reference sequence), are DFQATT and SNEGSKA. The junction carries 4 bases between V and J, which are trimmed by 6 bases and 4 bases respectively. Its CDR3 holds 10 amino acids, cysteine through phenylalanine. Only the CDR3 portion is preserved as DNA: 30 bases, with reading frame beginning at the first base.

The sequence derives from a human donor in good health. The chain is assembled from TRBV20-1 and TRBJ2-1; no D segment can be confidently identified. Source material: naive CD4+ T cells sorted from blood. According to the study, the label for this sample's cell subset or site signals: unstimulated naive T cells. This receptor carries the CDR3 CSASYNEQFF. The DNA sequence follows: TGCAGTGCAAGTTACAATGAGCAGTTCTTC.